This T cell receptor (beta chain) was sequenced for a study of T cells in Graves' hyperthyroidism and ophthalmopathy. This clonotype was observed many times. TCR beta CDR3 sequences were amplified from RNA transcripts. HTBI primers were employed in a first-round RT-PCR of the TCR CDR3. One entry per CDR3 protein results from TCRdb running MiXCR on the multiplex PCR reads. The table lists fewer than 700,000 distinct CDR3 sequences, 15% to 20% of them singletons. In germline, CDR1 is DFQATT, CDR2 SNEGSKA (reference sequence). The CDR3 is 14 amino acids. J was trimmed by 3 bases and V by 1 base; bases with no gene match: 3.

This rearrangement joins TRBV20-1 to TRBJ2-1; 7 nucleotides align to TRBD2. Sequenced material: blood. The clonotype was recovered from a woman in her twenties or thirties with Graves' hyperthyroidism. The CDR3 region is CSARVSSGYNEQFF. The CDR3 DNA sequence: TGCAGTGCTAGAGTGTCTAGCGGCTACAATGAGCAGTTCTTC.